This T cell receptor beta chain is drawn from a study of shared clonotypes between healthy human individuals. Study results and limitations: For sorted subsets, rarefaction showed incomplete sequencing despite large depth. Relative to memory subsets, naive subsets generally showed larger estimated richness.

A note on this clone: Its antigen is still unknown.

Germline V lookup: CDR1 SNHLY, CDR2 FYNNEI. This CDR3 contains 11 residues. Trimming took 6 bases from V and 9 from J, leaving 9 bases between them. A CD45RA+ naive subset and a CD45RA-negative memory subset were split from CD4+ cells. Measured with immunoSEQ multiplex PCR; TCRdb has only the in-frame clones, and not every one. Of fewer than 2.5 million clones listed, 80% to 95% are singletons. This receptor was taken from a man aged 18 to 35 in good health. Some clones in this sample may be carry-over from other donors' samples. V and J are TRBV2 and TRBJ2-1; no reliable D call. Sequenced sample: naive CD4+ T cells from PBMCs. The subset here: CD45RA+ positively selected. The chain's CDR3 is CASRGRTEQFF. CDR3 DNA sequence: TGTGCCAGCAGAGGCCGGACTGAGCAGTTCTTC.